Sequencing of this TCR beta chain was carried out in a study of blood T cell repertoires in COVID-19. The count of this clone is one. J was trimmed by 6 bases and V by 4 bases; bases with no gene match: 16. CDR1 is SQVTM, CDR2 ANQGSEA, per germline. The CDR3 is made up of 17 amino acids. Using immunoSEQ multiplex PCR, the repertoire was profiled, and TCRdb retains in-frame clones only, with some absent. In the table there are under 200,000 clones, 88% of which are singletons. The TCR comes from a man in his fifties or sixties who had recovered from COVID-19. The V and J genes are TRBV29-1 and TRBJ2-1; 9 bases match TRBD2. What was sequenced was peripheral blood. The CDR3 DNA reads as TGCAGCGTTGGGCAGGTCCCCGGGACTAGCAGATTCAATGAGCAGTTCTTC. Protein: CSVGQVPGTSRFNEQFF.